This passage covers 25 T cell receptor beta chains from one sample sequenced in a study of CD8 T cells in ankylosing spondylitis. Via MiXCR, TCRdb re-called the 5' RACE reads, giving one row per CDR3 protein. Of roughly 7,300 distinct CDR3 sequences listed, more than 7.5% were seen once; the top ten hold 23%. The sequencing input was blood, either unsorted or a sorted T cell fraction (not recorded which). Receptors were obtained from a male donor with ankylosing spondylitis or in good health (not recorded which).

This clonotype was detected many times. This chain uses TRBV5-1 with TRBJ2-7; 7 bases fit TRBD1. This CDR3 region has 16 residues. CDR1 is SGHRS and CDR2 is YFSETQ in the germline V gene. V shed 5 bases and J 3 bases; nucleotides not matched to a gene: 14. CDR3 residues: CASRVPFSGTDYEQYV. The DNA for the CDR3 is TGCGCCAGCAGGGTCCCCTTTTCCGGGACAGACTACGAGCAGTACGTC.

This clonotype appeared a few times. The CDR3 is CASSPGGRSYNEQFF. The DNA of the CDR3 is TGTGCCAGCAGCCCCGGGGGGAGGTCCTACAATGAGCAGTTCTTC. The chain employs TRBV9 and TRBJ2-1; TRBD2 aligns across 7 bases. Unmatched junction bases numbered 5, after V lost 4 bases and J lost 1 base. Germline V gives CDR1 SGDLS, CDR2 YYNGEE. The CDR3 length is 15 residues.

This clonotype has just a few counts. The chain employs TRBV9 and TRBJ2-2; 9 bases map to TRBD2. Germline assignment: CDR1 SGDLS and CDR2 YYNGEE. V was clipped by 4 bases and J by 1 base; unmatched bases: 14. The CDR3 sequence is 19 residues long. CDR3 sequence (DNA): TGTGCCAGCAGCCCATCCGAGTTAGCGGGAGTGGGGAACACCGGGGAGCTGTTTTTT. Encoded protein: CASSPSELAGVGNTGELFF. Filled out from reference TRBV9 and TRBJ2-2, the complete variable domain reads DSGVTQTPKHLITATGQRVTLRCSPRSGDLSVYWYQQSLDQGLQFLIQYYNGEERAKGNILERFSAQQFPDLHSELNLSSLELGDSALYFCASSPSELAGVGNTGELFFGEGSRLTVL.

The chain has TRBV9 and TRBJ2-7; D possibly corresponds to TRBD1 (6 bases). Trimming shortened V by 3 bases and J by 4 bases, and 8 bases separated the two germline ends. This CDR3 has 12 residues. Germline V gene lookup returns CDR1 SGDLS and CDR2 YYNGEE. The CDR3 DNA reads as TGTGCCAGCAGCGGGGACACTTACGAGCAGTACGTC. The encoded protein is CASSGDTYEQYV.

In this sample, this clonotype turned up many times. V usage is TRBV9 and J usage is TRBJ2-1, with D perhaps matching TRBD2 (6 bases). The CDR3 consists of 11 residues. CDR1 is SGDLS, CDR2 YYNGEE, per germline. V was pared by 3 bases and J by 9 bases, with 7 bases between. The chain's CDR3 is CASSGDFEQFF. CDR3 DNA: TGTGCCAGCAGCGGGGACTTTGAGCAGTTCTTC. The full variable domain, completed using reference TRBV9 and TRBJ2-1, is DSGVTQTPKHLITATGQRVTLRCSPRSGDLSVYWYQQSLDQGLQFLIQYYNGEERAKGNILERFSAQQFPDLHSELNLSSLELGDSALYFCASSGDFEQFFGPGTRLTVL.

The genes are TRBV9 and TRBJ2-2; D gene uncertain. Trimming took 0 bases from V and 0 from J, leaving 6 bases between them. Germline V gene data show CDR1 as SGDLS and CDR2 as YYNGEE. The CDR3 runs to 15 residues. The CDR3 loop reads CASSVGTSNTGELFF. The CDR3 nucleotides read TGTGCCAGCAGCGTAGGGACCTCGAACACCGGGGAGCTGTTTTTT.

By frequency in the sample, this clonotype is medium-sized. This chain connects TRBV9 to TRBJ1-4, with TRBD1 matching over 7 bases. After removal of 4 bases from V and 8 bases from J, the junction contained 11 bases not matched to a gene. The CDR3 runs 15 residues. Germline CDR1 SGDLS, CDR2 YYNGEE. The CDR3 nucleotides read TGTGCCAGCAGCCCTCAGACAGGGTTCAAGGAAAAACTGTTTTTT. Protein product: CASSPQTGFKEKLFF.

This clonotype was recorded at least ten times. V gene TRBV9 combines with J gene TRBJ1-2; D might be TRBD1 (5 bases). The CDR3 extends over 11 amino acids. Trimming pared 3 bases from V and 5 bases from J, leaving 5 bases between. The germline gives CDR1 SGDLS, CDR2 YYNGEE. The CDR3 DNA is TGTGCCAGCAGCGGACAGTATGGCTACACCTTC. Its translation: CASSGQYGYTF.

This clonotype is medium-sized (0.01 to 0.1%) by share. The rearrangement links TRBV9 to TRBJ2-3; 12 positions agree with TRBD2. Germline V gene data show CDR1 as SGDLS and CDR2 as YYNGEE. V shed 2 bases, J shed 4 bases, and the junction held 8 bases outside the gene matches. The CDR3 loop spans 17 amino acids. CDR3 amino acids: CASSVATSGSGADTQYF. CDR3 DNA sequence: TGTGCCAGCAGCGTGGCGACTAGCGGGAGTGGGGCAGATACGCAGTATTTT.

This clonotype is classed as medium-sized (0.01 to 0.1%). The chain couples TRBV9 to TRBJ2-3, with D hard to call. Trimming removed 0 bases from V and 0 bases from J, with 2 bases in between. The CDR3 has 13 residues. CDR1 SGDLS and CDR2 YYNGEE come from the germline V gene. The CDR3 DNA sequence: TGTGCCAGCAGCGTAGGAAGCACAGATACGCAGTATTTT. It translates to CASSVGSTDTQYF.

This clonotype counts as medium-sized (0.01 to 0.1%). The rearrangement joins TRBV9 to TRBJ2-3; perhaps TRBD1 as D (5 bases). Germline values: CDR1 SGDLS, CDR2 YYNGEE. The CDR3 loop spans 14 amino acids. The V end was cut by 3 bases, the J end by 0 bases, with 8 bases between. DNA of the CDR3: TGTGCCAGCAGCGGACAGATTAGCACAGATACGCAGTATTTT. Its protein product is CASSGQISTDTQYF.

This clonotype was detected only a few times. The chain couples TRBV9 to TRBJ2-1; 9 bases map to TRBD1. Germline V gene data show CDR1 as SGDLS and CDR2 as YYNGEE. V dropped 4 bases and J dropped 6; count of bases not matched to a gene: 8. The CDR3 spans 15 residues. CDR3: CASSPGQGGTNEQFF. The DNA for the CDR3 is TGTGCCAGCAGCCCGGGACAGGGAGGTACCAATGAGCAGTTCTTC.

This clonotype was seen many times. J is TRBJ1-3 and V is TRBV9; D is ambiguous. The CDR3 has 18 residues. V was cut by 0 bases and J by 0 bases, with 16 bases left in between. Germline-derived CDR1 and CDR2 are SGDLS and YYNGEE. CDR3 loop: CASSVEASSSSSGNTIYF. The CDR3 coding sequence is TGTGCCAGCAGCGTAGAGGCCAGTTCCTCTTCCTCTGGAAACACCATATATTTT.

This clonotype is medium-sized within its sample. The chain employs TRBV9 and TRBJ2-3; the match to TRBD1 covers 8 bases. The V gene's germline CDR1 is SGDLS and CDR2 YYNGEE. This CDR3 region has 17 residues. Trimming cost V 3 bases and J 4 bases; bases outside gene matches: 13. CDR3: CASSDPTQGARSDTQYF. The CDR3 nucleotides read TGTGCCAGCAGCGATCCGACGCAGGGGGCCCGGTCAGATACGCAGTATTTT.

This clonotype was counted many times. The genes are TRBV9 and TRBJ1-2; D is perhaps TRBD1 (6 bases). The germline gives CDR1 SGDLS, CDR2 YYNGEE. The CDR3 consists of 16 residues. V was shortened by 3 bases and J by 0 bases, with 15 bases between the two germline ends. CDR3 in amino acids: CASSGGQRIPNYGYTF. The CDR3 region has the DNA TGTGCCAGCAGCGGGGGACAAAGAATACCTAACTATGGCTACACCTTC. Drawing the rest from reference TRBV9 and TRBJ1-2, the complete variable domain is DSGVTQTPKHLITATGQRVTLRCSPRSGDLSVYWYQQSLDQGLQFLIQYYNGEERAKGNILERFSAQQFPDLHSELNLSSLELGDSALYFCASSGGQRIPNYGYTFGSGTRLTVV.

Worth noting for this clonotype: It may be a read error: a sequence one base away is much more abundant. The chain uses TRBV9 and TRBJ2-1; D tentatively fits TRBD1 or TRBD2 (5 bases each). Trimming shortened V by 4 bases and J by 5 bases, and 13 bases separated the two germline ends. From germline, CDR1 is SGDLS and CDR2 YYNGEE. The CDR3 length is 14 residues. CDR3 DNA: TGTGCCAGCAGCCCCCGGGACGGCCACAATGAGCAGTTCTTC. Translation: CASSPRDGHNEQFF.

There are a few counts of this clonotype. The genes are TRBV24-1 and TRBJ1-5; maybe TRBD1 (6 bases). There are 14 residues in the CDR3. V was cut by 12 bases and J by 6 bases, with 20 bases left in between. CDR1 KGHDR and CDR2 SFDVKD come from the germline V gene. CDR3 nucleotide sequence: TGTGCCCGCCCAGCCCGGGGGGGCTTTCAGCCCCAGCATTTT. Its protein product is CARPARGGFQPQHF.

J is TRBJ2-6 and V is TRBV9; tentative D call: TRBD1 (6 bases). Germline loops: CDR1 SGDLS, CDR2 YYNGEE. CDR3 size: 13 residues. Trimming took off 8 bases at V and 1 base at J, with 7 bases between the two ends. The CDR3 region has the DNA TGTGCCAGTACAGGGTCTGGGGCCAACGTCCTGACTTTC. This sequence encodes CASTGSGANVLTF. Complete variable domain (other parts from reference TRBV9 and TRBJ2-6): DSGVTQTPKHLITATGQRVTLRCSPRSGDLSVYWYQQSLDQGLQFLIQYYNGEERAKGNILERFSAQQFPDLHSELNLSSLELGDSALYFCASTGSGANVLTFGAGSRLTVL.

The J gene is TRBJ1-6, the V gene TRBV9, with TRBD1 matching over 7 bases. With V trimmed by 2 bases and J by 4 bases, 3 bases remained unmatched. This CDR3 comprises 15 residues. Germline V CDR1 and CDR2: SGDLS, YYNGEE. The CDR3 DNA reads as TGTGCCAGCAGCGTGGGGACAGCTTATAATTCACCCCTCCACTTT. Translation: CASSVGTAYNSPLHF.

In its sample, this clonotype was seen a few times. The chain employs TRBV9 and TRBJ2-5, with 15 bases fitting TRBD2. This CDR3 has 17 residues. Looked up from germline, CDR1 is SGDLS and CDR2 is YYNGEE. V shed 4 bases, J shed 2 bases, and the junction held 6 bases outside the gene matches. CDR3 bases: TGTGCCAGCAGCCCCCGAGGGACTAGCGGGGGGCAAGAGACCCAGTACTTC. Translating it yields CASSPRGTSGGQETQYF.

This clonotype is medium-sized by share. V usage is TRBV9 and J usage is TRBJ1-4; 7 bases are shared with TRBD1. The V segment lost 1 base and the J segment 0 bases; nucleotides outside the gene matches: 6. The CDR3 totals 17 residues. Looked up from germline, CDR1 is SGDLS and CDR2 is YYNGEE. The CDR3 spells CASSVNPDRTTNEKLFF. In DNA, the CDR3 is TGTGCCAGCAGCGTAAACCCGGACAGGACAACTAATGAAAAACTGTTTTTT.

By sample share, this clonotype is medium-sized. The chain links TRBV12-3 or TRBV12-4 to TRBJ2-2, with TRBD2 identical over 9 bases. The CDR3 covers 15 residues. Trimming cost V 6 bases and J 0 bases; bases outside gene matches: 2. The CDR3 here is CASRPSGANTGELFF. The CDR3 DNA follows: TGTGCCAGCAGACCTAGCGGGGCGAACACCGGGGAGCTGTTTTTT.

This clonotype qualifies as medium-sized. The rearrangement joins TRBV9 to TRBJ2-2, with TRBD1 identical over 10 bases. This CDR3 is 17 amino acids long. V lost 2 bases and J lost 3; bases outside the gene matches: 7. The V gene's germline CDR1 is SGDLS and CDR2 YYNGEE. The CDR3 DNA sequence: TGTGCCAGCAGCGTCCCCAAGACAGGGGGCCACACCGGGGAGCTGTTTTTT. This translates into CASSVPKTGGHTGELFF.

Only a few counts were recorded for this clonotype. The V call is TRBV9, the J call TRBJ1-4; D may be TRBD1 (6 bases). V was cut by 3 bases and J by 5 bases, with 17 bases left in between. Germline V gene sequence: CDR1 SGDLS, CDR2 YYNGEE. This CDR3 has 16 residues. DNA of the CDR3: TGTGCCAGCAGCGCGTCCATACAGGGATTGAATGAAAAACTGTTTTTT. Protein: CASSASIQGLNEKLFF.

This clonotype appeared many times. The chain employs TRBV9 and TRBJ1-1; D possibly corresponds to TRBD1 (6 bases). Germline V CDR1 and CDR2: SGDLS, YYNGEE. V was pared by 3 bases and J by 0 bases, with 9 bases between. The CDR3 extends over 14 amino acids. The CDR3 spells CASSEGGLNTEAFF. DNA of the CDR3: TGTGCCAGCAGCGAGGGGGGTTTGAACACTGAAGCTTTCTTT.